The sequence of this T cell receptor (beta chain) was determined in a study of blood T cell repertoires in COVID-19. V was clipped by 5 bases and J by 4 bases; unmatched bases: 7. The CDR3 runs to 16 residues. Germline lookup yields CDR1 LNHDA and CDR2 SQIVND (reference sequence). The table came from immunoSEQ multiplex PCR; TCRdb's copy has only in-frame clones and leaves some out. The sample carries 220,000 or so clones, around 88% recorded once. The source material was PBMCs or T cells enriched from blood (not recorded which). The chain recombines TRBV19 with TRBJ2-5; TRBD2 matches 13 bases. The origin of this receptor is a woman in her fifties or sixties with acute COVID-19. Written as DNA, the CDR3 is TGTGCCAGTAGTCACCCGACTAGCGGGAGGTTAGAGACCCAGTACTTC. Its translation: CASSHPTSGRLETQYF.